A selection of T cell receptor beta chains follows, all from one sample in a study of shared clonotypes between healthy human individuals. TCRdb's table, derived via immunoSEQ multiplex PCR, lists solely in-frame clones and lacks some. The repertoire holds more than 850,000 clones, with 75% to 85% as singletons. The sample consisted of memory CD4+ T cells from PBMCs. These receptors originate from a man between 18 and 29 years old in good health. Some clones in this sample may be carry-over from other donors' samples. CDR3s leave out the opening cysteine and the closing phenylalanine or tryptophan. The order of the fields is CDR3 protein, J gene, V gene.

CDR3 protein: AWAARGALDEKLF
J gene: TRBJ1-4
V gene: TRBV30

CDR3 protein: ASSLSVQPQH
J gene: TRBJ1-5
V gene: TRBV28

CDR3 protein: ASSFTRDTQY
J gene: TRBJ2-3
V gene: TRBV28

CDR3 protein: ASSPNRVGQPQH
J gene: TRBJ1-5
V gene: TRBV18

CDR3 protein: AISETPGASESTDTQY
J gene: TRBJ2-3
V gene: TRBV10-3

CDR3 protein: ASRNPGGTGYT
J gene: TRBJ1-2
V gene: TRBV25-1

CDR3 protein: ASSSTYGRVNEQF
J gene: TRBJ2-1
V gene: TRBV27

CDR3 protein: ASSLWVGVKNIQY
J gene: TRBJ2-4
V gene: TRBV7-2

CDR3 protein: ASSQMGGTYEQY
J gene: TRBJ2-7
V gene: TRBV5-1

CDR3 protein: ASSQGGFSNQPQH
J gene: TRBJ1-5
V gene: TRBV4-2

CDR3 protein: ASSNSAGELF
J gene: TRBJ2-2
V gene: TRBV14

CDR3 protein: ASSLLGNYGYT
J gene: TRBJ1-2
V gene: TRBV11-2

CDR3 protein: ASSLGTSDTDTQY
J gene: TRBJ2-3
V gene: TRBV5-1

CDR3 protein: ASSYSGTRGEQY
J gene: TRBJ2-7
V gene: TRBV6-5

CDR3 protein: ASSLRTGGTEAF
J gene: TRBJ1-1
V gene: TRBV2

CDR3 protein: ASSDGTFSSTDTQY
J gene: TRBJ2-3
V gene: TRBV6-1

CDR3 protein: ASSEGLLPGVRTDTQY
J gene: TRBJ2-3
V gene: TRBV6-1

CDR3 protein: ASSLLPDSYNEQF
J gene: TRBJ2-1
V gene: TRBV7-3

CDR3 protein: AWSRENQPQH
J gene: TRBJ1-5
V gene: TRBV30

CDR3 protein: ASSFGRGRYNEQF
J gene: TRBJ2-1
V gene: TRBV28

CDR3 protein: ASSYSVPSNQPQH
J gene: TRBJ1-5
V gene: TRBV6-6

CDR3 protein: ASSPLGRSPSTNEKLF
J gene: TRBJ1-4
V gene: TRBV28

CDR3 protein: ASSEREGTQY
J gene: TRBJ2-5
V gene: TRBV2

CDR3 protein: ASSGSGPQRETQY
J gene: TRBJ2-5
V gene: TRBV2

CDR3 protein: ATRDLAKNIQY
J gene: TRBJ2-4
V gene: TRBV19

CDR3 protein: ASSPQKTSGSSGELF
J gene: TRBJ2-2
V gene: TRBV18

CDR3 protein: ASTPSDREGYEKLF
J gene: TRBJ1-4
V gene: TRBV7-9

CDR3 protein: ASSYPEVPETQY
J gene: TRBJ2-5
V gene: TRBV28

CDR3 protein: ASSQGYGHGYT
J gene: TRBJ1-2
V gene: TRBV6-1

CDR3 protein: ASSVASTGNEQF
J gene: TRBJ2-1
V gene: TRBV9

CDR3 protein: ASRGQVASGSYEQY
J gene: TRBJ2-7
V gene: TRBV19

CDR3 protein: ATREAGGPRDTQY
J gene: TRBJ2-3
V gene: TRBV19

CDR3 protein: AWSLGYTSGSPEEQY
J gene: TRBJ2-7
V gene: TRBV30

CDR3 protein: ASNQISNQPQH
J gene: TRBJ1-5
V gene: TRBV6-1

CDR3 protein: AISEGPNYGYT
J gene: TRBJ1-2
V gene: TRBV10-3

CDR3 protein: ASSPRSLTDTQY
J gene: TRBJ2-3
V gene: TRBV7-2

CDR3 protein: ASSLGTMPTGELF
J gene: TRBJ2-2
V gene: TRBV7-9

CDR3 protein: AAGASNTGELF
J gene: TRBJ2-2
V gene: TRBV2

CDR3 protein: ASSQASAGAYNEQF
J gene: TRBJ2-1
V gene: TRBV4-1

CDR3 protein: ASRRDRGTQY
J gene: TRBJ2-5
V gene: TRBV28

CDR3 protein: ASSYSFEHGRTF
J gene: TRBJ1-1
V gene: TRBV6-6

CDR3 protein: ASSERGQEGNYGYT
J gene: TRBJ1-2
V gene: TRBV6-1

CDR3 protein: ASSLVGQGMNTEAF
J gene: TRBJ1-1
V gene: TRBV7-2

CDR3 protein: ASSPPGGAQETQY
J gene: TRBJ2-5
V gene: TRBV18

CDR3 protein: ASSRTGGWGTEAF
J gene: TRBJ1-1
V gene: TRBV28